This T cell receptor (beta chain) was identified during a study of beta chain features in type 1 diabetes. This clone was recorded a few times. This sample includes further DNA sequences coding for the same CDR3. The study reverse transcribed the entire isolated RNA, so it sequenced expressed TCRB transcripts. Here immunoSEQ multiplex PCR was the method, and the copy in TCRdb shows in-frame clones only, minus some. Of a few hundred thousand clones listed, 25% to 30% are singletons. The V end lost 0 bases, the J end lost 4 bases, and 18 bases lay between the germline ends. Germline V CDR1 and CDR2: SQVTM, ANQGSEA. CDR3 length: 16 amino acids.

Material: central memory CD4+ T cells from blood. This sequence originates from a man aged 25 to 40 in good health. The chain links TRBV29-1 to TRBJ2-5; D may be TRBD1 (7 bases). CDR3 bases: TGCAGCGTTGAAGATCCAGGGGGGAGTACCCCAGAGACCCAGTACTTC. Its protein product is CSVEDPGGSTPETQYF.